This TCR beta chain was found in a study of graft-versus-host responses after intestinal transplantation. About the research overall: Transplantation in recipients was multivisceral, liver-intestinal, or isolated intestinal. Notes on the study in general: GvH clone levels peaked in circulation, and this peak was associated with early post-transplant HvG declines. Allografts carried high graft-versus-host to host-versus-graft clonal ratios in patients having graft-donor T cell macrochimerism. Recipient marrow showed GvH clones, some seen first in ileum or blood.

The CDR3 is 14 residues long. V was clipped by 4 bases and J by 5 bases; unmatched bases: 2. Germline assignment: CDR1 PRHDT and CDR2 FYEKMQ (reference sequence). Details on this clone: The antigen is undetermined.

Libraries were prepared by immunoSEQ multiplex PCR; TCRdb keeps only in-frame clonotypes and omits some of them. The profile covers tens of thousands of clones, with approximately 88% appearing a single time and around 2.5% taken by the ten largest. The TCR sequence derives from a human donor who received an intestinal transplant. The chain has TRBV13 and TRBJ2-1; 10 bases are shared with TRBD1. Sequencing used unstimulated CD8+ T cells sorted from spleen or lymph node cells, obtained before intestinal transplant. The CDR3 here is CASSCGTGDNEQFF. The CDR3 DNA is TGTGCCAGCAGCTGCGGGACAGGGGACAATGAGCAGTTCTTC. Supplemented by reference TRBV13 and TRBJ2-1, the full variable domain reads AAGVIQSPRHLIKEKRETATLKCYPIPRHDTVYWYQQGPGQDPQFLISFYEKMQSDKGSIPDRFSAQQFSDYHSELNMSSLELGDSALYFCASSCGTGDNEQFFGPGTRLTVL.